This record concerns one TCR beta chain sequence. The junction had 8 bases not matched to a gene; V was cut back by 5 bases and J by 2 bases. The CDR3 extends over 16 amino acids. Germline CDR1 SGHNT, CDR2 YYREEE (reference sequence). The data are from a study of CD8 T cells in ankylosing spondylitis. MiXCR, run by TCRdb on the 5' RACE reads, gives a single entry per CDR3 protein. The sample yields under 200,000 distinct CDR3 sequences, 10% to 15% seen once. This chain uses TRBV5-4 with TRBJ2-1, with 9 bases that match TRBD2. This sequence was found in a female donor with ankylosing spondylitis or in good health (not recorded which). Sequencing input: blood, either unsorted or a sorted T cell fraction (not recorded which). CDR3 DNA: TGTGCCAGCAGTCCAATAGCGGGAGCGACCTACAATGAGCAGTTCTTC. Its translation is CASSPIAGATYNEQFF. The full variable domain, in which reference TRBV5-4 and TRBJ2-1 provide the parts outside the CDR3, is ETGVTQSPTHLIKTRGQQVTLRCSSQSGHNTVSWYQQALGQGPQFIFQYYREEENGRGNFPPRFSGLQFPNYSSELNVNALELDDSALYLCASSPIAGATYNEQFFGPGTRLTVL.